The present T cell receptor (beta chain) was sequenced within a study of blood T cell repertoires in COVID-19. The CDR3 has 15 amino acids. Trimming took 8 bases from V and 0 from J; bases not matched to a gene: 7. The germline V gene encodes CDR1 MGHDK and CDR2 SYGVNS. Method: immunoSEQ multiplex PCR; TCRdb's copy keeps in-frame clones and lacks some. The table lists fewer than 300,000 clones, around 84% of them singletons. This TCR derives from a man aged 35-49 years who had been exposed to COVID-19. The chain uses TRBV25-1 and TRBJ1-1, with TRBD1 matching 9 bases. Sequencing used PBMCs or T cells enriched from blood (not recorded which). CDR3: CASQPRDRVNTEAFF. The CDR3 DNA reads TGTGCCAGCCAACCCCGGGACAGGGTGAACACTGAAGCTTTCTTT.